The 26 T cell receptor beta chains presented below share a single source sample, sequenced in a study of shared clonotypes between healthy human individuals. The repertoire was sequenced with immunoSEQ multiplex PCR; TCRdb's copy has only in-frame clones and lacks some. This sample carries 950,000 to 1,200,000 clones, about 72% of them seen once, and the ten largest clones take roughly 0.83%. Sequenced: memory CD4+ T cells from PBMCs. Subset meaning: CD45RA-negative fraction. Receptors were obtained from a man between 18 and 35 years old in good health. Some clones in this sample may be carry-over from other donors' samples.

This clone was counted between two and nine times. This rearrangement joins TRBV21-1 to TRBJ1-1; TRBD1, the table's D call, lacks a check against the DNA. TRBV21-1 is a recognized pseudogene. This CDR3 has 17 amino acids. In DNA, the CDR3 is TGTGCCAGCAGCAAAGCGGGTACAGGGATGATGAACACTGAAGCTTTCTTT. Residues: CASSKAGTGMMNTEAFF.

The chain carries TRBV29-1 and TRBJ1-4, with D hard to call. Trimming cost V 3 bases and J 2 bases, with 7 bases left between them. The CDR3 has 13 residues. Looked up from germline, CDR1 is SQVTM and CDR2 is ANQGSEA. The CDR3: CSVETWTNEKLFF. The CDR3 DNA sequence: TGCAGCGTTGAGACGTGGACTAATGAAAAACTGTTTTTT.

CDR3 in amino acids: CASSGRVSGTGGTGYTF. The DNA of the CDR3 is TGTGCCAGCAGCGGTAGAGTTTCGGGGACAGGGGGCACCGGCTACACCTTC. The rearrangement links TRBV7-2 to TRBJ1-2; 12 positions agree with TRBD1. V was clipped by 5 bases and J by 8 bases; unmatched bases: 15. Germline CDR1 SGHTA, CDR2 FQGNSA. The CDR3 extends over 17 amino acids.

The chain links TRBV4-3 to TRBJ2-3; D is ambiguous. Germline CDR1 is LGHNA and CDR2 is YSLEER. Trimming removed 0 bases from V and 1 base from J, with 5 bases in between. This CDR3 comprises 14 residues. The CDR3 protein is CASSQDFRTDTQYF. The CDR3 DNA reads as TGCGCCAGCAGCCAAGATTTCCGCACAGATACGCAGTATTTT.

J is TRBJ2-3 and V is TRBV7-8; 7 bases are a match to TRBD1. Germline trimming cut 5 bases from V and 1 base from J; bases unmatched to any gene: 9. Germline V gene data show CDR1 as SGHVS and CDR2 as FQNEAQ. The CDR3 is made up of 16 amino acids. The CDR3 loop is CASSTRRQGRTDTQYF. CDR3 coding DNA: TGTGCCAGCAGCACCAGGCGACAGGGACGCACAGATACGCAGTATTTT.

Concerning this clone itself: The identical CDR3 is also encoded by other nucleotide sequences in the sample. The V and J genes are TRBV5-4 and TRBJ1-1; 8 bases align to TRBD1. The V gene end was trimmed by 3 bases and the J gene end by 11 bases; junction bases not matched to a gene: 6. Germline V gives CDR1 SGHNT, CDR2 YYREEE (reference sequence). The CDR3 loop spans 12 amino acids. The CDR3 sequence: CASSWGTGEAFF. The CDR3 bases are TGTGCCAGCAGCTGGGGGACAGGCGAGGCTTTCTTT.

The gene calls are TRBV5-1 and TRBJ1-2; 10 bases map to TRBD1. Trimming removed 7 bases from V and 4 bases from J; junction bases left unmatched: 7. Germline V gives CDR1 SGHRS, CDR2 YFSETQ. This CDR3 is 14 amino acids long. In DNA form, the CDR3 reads TGCGCCAGCTATCCCGGGACAGGGGTCTATGGCTACACCTTC. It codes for CASYPGTGVYGYTF.

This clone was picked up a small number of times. CDR3 in amino acids: CASSFWGRDTEAFF. CDR3 nucleotides: TGTGCCAGCAGTTTTTGGGGAAGGGACACTGAAGCTTTCTTT. This chain uses TRBV28 with TRBJ1-1; D call uncertain. Germline V gene data show CDR1 as MDHEN and CDR2 as SYDVKM. V was pared by 3 bases and J by 3 bases, with 11 bases between. The length of the CDR3 is 14 residues. The full variable domain, with the rest looked up from reference TRBV28 and TRBJ1-1, is DVKVTQSSRYLVKRTGEKVFLECVQDMDHENMFWYRQDPGLGLRLIYFSYDVKMKEKGDIPEGYSVSREKKERFSLILESASTNQTSMYLCASSFWGRDTEAFFGQGTRLTVV.

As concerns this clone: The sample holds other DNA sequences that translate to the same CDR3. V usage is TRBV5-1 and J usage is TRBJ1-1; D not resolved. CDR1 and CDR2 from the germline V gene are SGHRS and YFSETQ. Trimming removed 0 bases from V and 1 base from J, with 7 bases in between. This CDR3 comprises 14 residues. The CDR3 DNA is TGCGCCAGCAGCTTGGCAGGCGCGAACACTGAAGCTTTCTTT. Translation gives CASSLAGANTEAFF.

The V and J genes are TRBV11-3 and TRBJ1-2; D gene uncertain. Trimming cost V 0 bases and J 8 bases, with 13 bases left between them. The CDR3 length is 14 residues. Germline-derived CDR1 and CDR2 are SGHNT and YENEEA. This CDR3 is CASSLDWGREGYTF. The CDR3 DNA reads TGTGCCAGCAGCTTAGACTGGGGTAGGGAAGGCTACACCTTC.

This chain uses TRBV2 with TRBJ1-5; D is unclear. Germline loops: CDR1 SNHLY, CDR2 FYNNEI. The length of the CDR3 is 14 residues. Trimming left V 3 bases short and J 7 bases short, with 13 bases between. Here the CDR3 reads CASSEGFRGQPQHF. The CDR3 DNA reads TGTGCCAGCAGTGAGGGTTTTCGCGGGCAGCCCCAGCATTTT.

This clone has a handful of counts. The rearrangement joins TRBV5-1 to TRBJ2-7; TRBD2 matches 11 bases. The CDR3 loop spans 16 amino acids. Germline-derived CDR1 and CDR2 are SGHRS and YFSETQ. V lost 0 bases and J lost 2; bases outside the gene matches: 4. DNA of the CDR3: TGCGCCAGCAGCTTGGAAACTAGCGGGAGCCCCTACGAGCAGTACTTC. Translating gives CASSLETSGSPYEQYF.

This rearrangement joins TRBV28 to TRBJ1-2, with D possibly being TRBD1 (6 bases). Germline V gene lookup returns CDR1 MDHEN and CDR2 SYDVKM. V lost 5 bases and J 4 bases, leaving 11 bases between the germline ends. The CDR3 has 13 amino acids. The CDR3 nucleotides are TGTGCCAGCAGTACCCCAGGGGTCTATGGCTACACCTTC. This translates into CASSTPGVYGYTF.

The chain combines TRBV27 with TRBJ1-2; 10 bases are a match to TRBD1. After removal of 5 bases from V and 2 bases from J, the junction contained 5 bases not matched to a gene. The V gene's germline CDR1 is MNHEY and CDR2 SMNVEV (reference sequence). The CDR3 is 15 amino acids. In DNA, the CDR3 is TGTGCCAGCAGTCTGACAGGGGGCTCCAACTATGGCTACACCTTC. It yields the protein CASSLTGGSNYGYTF.

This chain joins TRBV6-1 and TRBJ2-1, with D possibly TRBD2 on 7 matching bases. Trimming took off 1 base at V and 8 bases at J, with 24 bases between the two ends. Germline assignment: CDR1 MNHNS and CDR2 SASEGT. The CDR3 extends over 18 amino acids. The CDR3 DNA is TGTGCCAGCAGTGAAGATATCCCCCGGGGGGACATTTGGCATGAGCAGTTCTTC. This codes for CASSEDIPRGDIWHEQFF.

The CDR3: CACSRAQGYGYTF. The CDR3 coding sequence is TGTGCCTGCTCCAGGGCCCAGGGCTATGGCTACACCTTC. The genes are TRBV11-2 and TRBJ1-2; D is perhaps TRBD1 (5 bases). The CDR3 is 13 amino acids. Trimming took 11 bases from V and 4 from J, leaving 17 bases between them. Germline lookup yields CDR1 SGHAT and CDR2 FQNNGV.

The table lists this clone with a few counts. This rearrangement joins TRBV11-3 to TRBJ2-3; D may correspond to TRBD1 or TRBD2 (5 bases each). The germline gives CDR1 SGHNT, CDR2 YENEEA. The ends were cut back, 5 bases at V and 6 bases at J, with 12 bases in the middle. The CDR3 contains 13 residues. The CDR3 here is CASSLGTLDTQYF. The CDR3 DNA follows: TGTGCCAGCAGCCTCGGGACCCTGGATACGCAGTATTTT.

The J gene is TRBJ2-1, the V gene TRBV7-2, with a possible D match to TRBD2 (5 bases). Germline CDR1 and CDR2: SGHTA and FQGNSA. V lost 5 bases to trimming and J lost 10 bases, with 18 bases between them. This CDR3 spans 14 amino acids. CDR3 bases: TGTGCCAGCAGCATTAGGACTCAGACCGGCGAGCAGTTCTTC. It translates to CASSIRTQTGEQFF.

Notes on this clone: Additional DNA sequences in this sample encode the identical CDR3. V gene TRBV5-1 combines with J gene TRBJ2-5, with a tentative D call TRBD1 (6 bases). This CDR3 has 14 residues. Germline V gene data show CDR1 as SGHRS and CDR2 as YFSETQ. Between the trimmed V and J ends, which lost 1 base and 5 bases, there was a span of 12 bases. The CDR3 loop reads CASSLWGQGETQYF. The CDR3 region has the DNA TGCGCCAGCAGCTTGTGGGGGCAGGGGGAGACCCAGTACTTC.

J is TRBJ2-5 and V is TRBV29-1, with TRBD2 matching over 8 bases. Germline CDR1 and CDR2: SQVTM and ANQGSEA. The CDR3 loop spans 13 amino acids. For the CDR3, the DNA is TGCAGTTCGGAGCGTAGCGGGATGGAGACCCAGTACTTC. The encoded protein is CSSERSGMETQYF.

CDR3 loop: CASSYSQRANYGYTF. Here the CDR3 DNA reads TGTGCCAGCAGTTACTCTCAAAGGGCTAACTATGGCTACACCTTC. The chain carries TRBV6-5 and TRBJ1-2, with D hard to call. This CDR3 region has 15 residues. V was cut by 0 bases and J by 0 bases, with 8 bases left in between. In germline, CDR1 is MNHEY, CDR2 SVGAGI.

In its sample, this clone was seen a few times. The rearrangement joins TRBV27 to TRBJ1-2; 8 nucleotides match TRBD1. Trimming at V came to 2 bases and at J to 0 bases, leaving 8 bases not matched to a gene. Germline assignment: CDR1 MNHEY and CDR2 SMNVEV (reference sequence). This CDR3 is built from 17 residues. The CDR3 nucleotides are TGTGCCAGCAGTTTAAGGGGCCAGGGGGCTACTAACTATGGCTACACCTTC. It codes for CASSLRGQGATNYGYTF.

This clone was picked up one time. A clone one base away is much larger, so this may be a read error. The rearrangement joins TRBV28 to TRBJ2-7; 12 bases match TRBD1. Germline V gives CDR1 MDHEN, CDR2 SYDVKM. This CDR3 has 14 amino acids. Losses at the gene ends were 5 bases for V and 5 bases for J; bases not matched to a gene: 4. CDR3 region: CASSPGTGGDEQYF. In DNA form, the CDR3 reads TGTGCCAGCAGTCCCGGGACAGGGGGCGACGAGCAGTACTTC.

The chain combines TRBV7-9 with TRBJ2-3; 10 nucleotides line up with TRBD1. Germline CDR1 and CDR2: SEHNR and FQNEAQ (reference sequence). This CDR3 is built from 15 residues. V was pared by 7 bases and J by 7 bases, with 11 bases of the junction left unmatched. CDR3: CASTTLGTGANTQYF. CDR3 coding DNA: TGTGCCAGCACCACTTTAGGGACAGGGGCGAATACGCAGTATTTT.

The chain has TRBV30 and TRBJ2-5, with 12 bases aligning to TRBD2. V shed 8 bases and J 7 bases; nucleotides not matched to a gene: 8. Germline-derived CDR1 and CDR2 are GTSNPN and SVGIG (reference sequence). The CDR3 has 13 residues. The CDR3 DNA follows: TGTGCCGCACTAGCGGGGGGAATTGGGACCCAGTACTTC. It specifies CAALAGGIGTQYF.

The CDR3 loop reads CASSSLRRGFSDTQYF. The CDR3 coding sequence is TGTGCCAGCAGTTCCCTACGGCGGGGTTTTTCAGATACGCAGTATTTT. The chain employs TRBV6-5 and TRBJ2-3; D is perhaps TRBD2 (6 bases). The germline gives CDR1 MNHEY, CDR2 SVGAGI. This CDR3 region has 16 residues. Trimming removed 4 bases from V and 4 bases from J, with 18 bases in between.